These 23 T cell receptor beta chains share one sample of origin, sequenced in a study of T cell responses to AZD1222 COVID-19 vaccine. Generated by immunoSEQ multiplex PCR, the TCRdb table keeps only in-frame clones and is missing some. The sample holds some 130,000 clones, around nine tenths seen once. Sequenced material: peripheral blood, taken on day 0 of AZD1222 vaccination. The receptors stem from an adult in good health.

The chain carries TRBV6-5 and TRBJ2-7; D not certain. The germline gives CDR1 MNHEY, CDR2 SVGAGI. This CDR3 region has 13 residues. Trimming took off 5 bases at V and 1 base at J, with 9 bases between the two ends. As DNA, the CDR3 is TGTGCCAGCAGTCGGACGGTTTCCTACGAGCAGTACTTC. This translates into CASSRTVSYEQYF.

This clone has just one count. The V and J genes are TRBV4-2 and TRBJ2-3, with D possibly matching TRBD2 (6 bases). There are 17 residues in the CDR3. V was cut by 3 bases and J by 4 bases, with 20 bases left in between. CDR1 is LGHNA, CDR2 YNFKEQ, per germline. The CDR3 sequence: CASSHPKLASRPDTQYF. The CDR3 region has the DNA TGTGCCAGCAGCCATCCTAAACTAGCTAGTCGTCCAGATACGCAGTATTTT.

DNA for the CDR3: TGTGCCTGGAGCGACAGACATAACTATGGCTACACCTTC. It specifies CAWSDRHNYGYTF. V gene TRBV30 combines with J gene TRBJ1-2; D is possibly TRBD1 (5 bases). Trimming stripped 3 bases from V and 1 base from J, with 9 bases between. Per the germline V gene, CDR1 is GTSNPN and CDR2 is SVGIG (reference sequence). This CDR3 is built from 13 residues.

The V call is TRBV29-1, the J call TRBJ1-1, with 8 bases identical to TRBD1. Trimming took 4 bases from V and 3 from J; bases not matched to a gene: 4. Looked up from germline, CDR1 is SQVTM and CDR2 is ANQGSEA. The CDR3 consists of 13 residues. CDR3 nucleotide sequence: TGCAGCGTTGGAGGACAGGGTGACACTGAAGCTTTCTTT. This translates into CSVGGQGDTEAFF.

This sequence joins TRBV5-6 and TRBJ2-7, with D hard to call. CDR1 is SGHDT and CDR2 is YYEEEE in the germline V gene. Between the trimmed V and J ends, which lost 2 bases and 0 bases, there was a span of 9 bases. CDR3 length: 14 residues. Written as DNA, the CDR3 is TGTGCCAGCAGCTTTCGGTATAGCTCCTACGAGCAGTACTTC. Its translation is CASSFRYSSYEQYF.

The J gene is TRBJ2-7, the V gene TRBV11-2; D not resolved. V shed 1 base and J shed 3 bases, with 16 bases lying between them. CDR1 is SGHAT and CDR2 is FQNNGV in the germline V gene. The CDR3 consists of 16 residues. CDR3 protein: CASSLVEAALGYEQYF. The CDR3 nucleotides are TGTGCCAGCAGCTTAGTTGAGGCTGCCTTGGGCTACGAGCAGTACTTC.

The chain links TRBV19 to TRBJ1-2, with D perhaps TRBD1 (5 bases). The CDR3 has 14 amino acids. Germline V CDR1 and CDR2: LNHDA, SQIVND (reference sequence). Deletions cut 10 bases from V and 5 bases from J, with 20 bases between. CDR3 DNA sequence: TGTGCCACCCGCCGGGGGGTTGAGGGATATGGCTACACCTTC. Its protein is CATRRGVEGYGYTF.

The CDR3 reads CASRRSQGAEAFF. In DNA form, the CDR3 reads TGTGCCAGCAGGCGTTCTCAGGGGGCGGAAGCTTTCTTT. The V gene is TRBV7-2, the J gene TRBJ1-1; 8 nucleotides align to TRBD1. The CDR3 totals 13 residues. Losses at the gene ends were 6 bases for V and 8 bases for J; bases not matched to a gene: 8. Germline loops: CDR1 SGHTA, CDR2 FQGNSA.

The chain carries TRBV3-1 (or the pseudogene TRBV3-2) and TRBJ2-7; tentatively, D is TRBD2 (5 bases). Germline V gives CDR1 LGHDT, CDR2 YNNKEL (reference sequence). The length of the CDR3 is 13 residues. Trimming removed 4 bases from V and 5 bases from J, with 12 bases in between. The CDR3 nucleotides read TGTGCCAGCAGCCGAGGAGGACGGAACGAGCAGTACTTC. It is translated as CASSRGGRNEQYF.

The rearrangement uses TRBV5-1 and TRBJ2-3, with TRBD1 matching 9 bases. J lost 4 bases, V lost 4 bases, and 4 bases had no gene match. In germline, CDR1 is SGHRS, CDR2 YFSETQ. The CDR3 is 14 amino acids. The CDR3 spells CASSEGTGSDTQYF. The DNA of the CDR3 is TGCGCCAGCAGCGAAGGGACAGGGTCAGATACGCAGTATTTT.

This clone was counted a single time. The rearrangement uses TRBV14 and TRBJ2-3, with no clear D. CDR3 size: 15 residues. Germline V gene lookup returns CDR1 SGHDN and CDR2 FVKESK. V lost 0 bases and J 2 bases, leaving 9 bases between the germline ends. CDR3 in DNA: TGTGCCAGCAGCCAAGAATTAGGTCACACAGATACGCAGTATTTT. It codes for CASSQELGHTDTQYF.

This sequence joins TRBV27 and TRBJ1-1; no definite D call. The CDR3 spans 14 residues. Germline CDR1 reads MNHEY; CDR2 reads SMNVEV (reference sequence). The ends were cut back, 2 bases at V and 2 bases at J, with 9 bases in the middle. The CDR3 reads CASSLENPNTEAFF. The CDR3 DNA is TGTGCCAGCAGTTTAGAGAATCCAAACACTGAAGCTTTCTTT.

The J gene is TRBJ2-1, the V gene TRBV27, with 10 bases identical to TRBD2. Per germline, CDR1 MNHEY and CDR2 SMNVEV (reference sequence). The CDR3 covers 18 residues. J gave up 6 bases and V 4 bases, and 15 bases lay outside the gene matches. As DNA, the CDR3 is TGTGCCAGCAGTTGGAGACAGGGAAGACTAGCGGGTATCAATGAGCAGTTCTTC. As protein: CASSWRQGRLAGINEQFF.

The V call is TRBV5-1, the J call TRBJ1-4, with 9 bases aligning to TRBD1. The trim removed 4 bases at V and 0 bases at J, leaving 7 bases unmatched. Germline-derived CDR1 and CDR2 are SGHRS and YFSETQ. The CDR3 runs to 17 residues. CDR3 amino acids: CASSGQGNGATNEKLFF. In nucleotides, the CDR3 is TGCGCCAGCAGCGGACAGGGGAACGGGGCAACTAATGAAAAACTGTTTTTT.

This clone has a single count. The J gene is TRBJ1-1, the V gene TRBV3-1 (or the pseudogene TRBV3-2); perhaps TRBD1 as D (6 bases). Trimming left V 4 bases short and J 2 bases short, with 8 bases between. CDR3 length: 13 amino acids. Germline CDR1 LGHDT, CDR2 YNNKEL (reference sequence). The CDR3 protein is CASSLQGNTEAFF. CDR3 sequence (DNA): TGTGCCAGCAGCCTACAGGGTAACACTGAAGCTTTCTTT.

This clone was recorded at least ten times. Other DNA sequences in the sample encode the same CDR3. The CDR3 DNA reads as TGTGCCAGCAGCCAGGGGTGGGGCTACACCTTC. It codes for CASSQGWGYTF. The rearrangement uses TRBV6-5 and TRBJ1-2, with D maybe TRBD1 (6 bases). This CDR3 is 11 amino acids long. From germline, CDR1 is MNHEY and CDR2 SVGAGI. Deletions cut 6 bases from V and 8 bases from J, with 10 bases between.

The chain joins TRBV11-3 to TRBJ1-1; a possible D gene is TRBD1 (5 bases). Germline CDR1 SGHNT, CDR2 YENEEA. V dropped 6 bases and J dropped 5 bases, with 10 bases sitting between them. The CDR3 loop spans 12 amino acids. The CDR3, as DNA: TGTGCCAGCAGTCACGGGGGGACTGAAGCTTTCTTT. It yields the protein CASSHGGTEAFF.

For this clone: The same CDR3 also results from other DNA sequences found in this sample. The V gene is TRBV4-1, the J gene TRBJ1-1; tentative D call: TRBD1 (5 bases). The CDR3 is 13 residues long. Looked up from germline, CDR1 is MGHRA and CDR2 is YSYEKL. V was clipped by 0 bases and J by 5 bases, with 7 bases between them. The CDR3 DNA follows: TGCGCCAGCAGCCAAGACGGGGGGACTGAAGCTTTCTTT. This gives the protein CASSQDGGTEAFF.

The chain carries TRBV6-1 and TRBJ2-7; TRBD1 matches 10 bases. J gave up 5 bases and V 3 bases, and 4 bases lay outside the gene matches. Germline V gene lookup returns CDR1 MNHNS and CDR2 SASEGT. This CDR3 is built from 14 residues. This CDR3 reads CASSDRTGGNEQYF. CDR3 coding DNA: TGTGCCAGCAGTGACAGGACAGGGGGAAACGAGCAGTACTTC.

The CDR3 DNA follows: TGTGCCAGTTCAAGACAGGTTAACACTGAAGCTTTCTTT. As protein: CASSRQVNTEAFF. The chain employs TRBV19 and TRBJ1-1; a weak D match, TRBD1 (6 bases). The CDR3 runs to 13 residues. Germline assignment: CDR1 LNHDA and CDR2 SQIVND (reference sequence). V dropped 8 bases and J dropped 2 bases, with 12 bases sitting between them.

This rearrangement joins TRBV7-9 to TRBJ1-6; TRBD1 might be the D (6 bases). V shed 5 bases and J shed 10 bases, with 15 bases lying between them. CDR3 length: 14 amino acids. The germline V gene has CDR1 SEHNR and CDR2 FQNEAQ (reference sequence). This chain's CDR3 is CASSPRGDESPLHF. The CDR3 DNA follows: TGTGCCAGCAGCCCGAGGGGGGATGAATCACCCCTCCACTTT.

The rearrangement uses TRBV5-1 and TRBJ1-2; TRBD1 aligns across 11 bases. Trimming took 4 bases from V and 0 from J; bases not matched to a gene: 14. CDR1 and CDR2 from the germline V gene are SGHRS and YFSETQ. There are 19 residues in the CDR3. The CDR3 DNA follows: TGCGCCAGCAGCCCCGCGGGACAGGGGGGAGGAGGATCTAACTATGGCTACACCTTC. It encodes CASSPAGQGGGGSNYGYTF.

The chain is built from TRBV5-6 and TRBJ2-7; D ambiguous. V lost 6 bases and J lost 1, with 11 bases in between. This CDR3 comprises 13 residues. From germline, CDR1 is SGHDT and CDR2 YYEEEE. The CDR3 is CASTKVGSYEQYF. CDR3 nucleotide sequence: TGTGCCAGCACCAAGGTAGGATCCTACGAGCAGTACTTC.